A selection of T cell receptor beta chains follows, all from one sample in a study of blood T cell repertoires in COVID-19. Some clones are missing from TCRdb's copy, which holds only in-frame ones; the method was immunoSEQ multiplex PCR. This table has around 80,000 clones, more than 80% appearing once. Sequenced input: peripheral blood. These receptor sequences come from a woman in her seventies with acute or convalescent COVID-19. Both conserved end residues are part of each CDR3. A D gene is named only where the DNA matches it firmly. Not every row has a clone size; where given, it reads once, few, many or a size class.

d_gene: .; j_gene: TRBJ2-5; abundance: .; v_gene: TRBV20-1; CDR3nt: TGCAGTGCTAGTTTGCCCCCAGTGACGGGGCAAGAGACCCAGTACTTC; CDR3aa: CSASLPPVTGQETQYF
d_gene: TRBD1; j_gene: TRBJ2-7; abundance: .; v_gene: TRBV6-6; CDR3nt: TGTGCCAGCAGCCACCCGGGACAGAGCTACGAGCAGTACTTC; CDR3aa: CASSHPGQSYEQYF
d_gene: TRBD2; j_gene: TRBJ2-2; abundance: .; v_gene: TRBV7-6; CDR3nt: TGTGCCAGCAGCCCAAGCGGGGGGTCAGGGGAGCTGTTTTTT; CDR3aa: CASSPSGGSGELFF
d_gene: .; j_gene: TRBJ2-7; abundance: once; v_gene: TRBV4-1; CDR3nt: TGCGCCAGCAGCCAGAGCATGGGGGACACCCTTTCCTACGAGCAGTACTTC; CDR3aa: CASSQSMGDTLSYEQYF
d_gene: .; j_gene: TRBJ1-1; abundance: .; v_gene: TRBV5-4; CDR3nt: TGTGCCAGCAGCTTCGGGGGTAAGGGCACTGAAGCTTTCTTT; CDR3aa: CASSFGGKGTEAFF
d_gene: TRBD1; j_gene: TRBJ1-1; abundance: .; v_gene: TRBV7-8; CDR3nt: TGTGCCAGCAGCTTATGGCAGGGGGCGTACACTGAAGCTTTCTTT; CDR3aa: CASSLWQGAYTEAFF
d_gene: .; j_gene: TRBJ2-3; abundance: .; v_gene: TRBV14; CDR3nt: TGTGCCAGCAGCCAAGGCCTGGGGACACTTAGCACAGATACGCAGTATTTT; CDR3aa: CASSQGLGTLSTDTQYF
d_gene: .; j_gene: TRBJ2-5; abundance: .; v_gene: TRBV6-1; CDR3nt: TGTGCCAGCAGTGAAGGTGGGGGCGCAGATCAGGAGACCCAGTACTTC; CDR3aa: CASSEGGGADQETQYF
d_gene: TRBD2; j_gene: TRBJ2-7; abundance: once; v_gene: TRBV7-9; CDR3nt: TGTGCCAGCAGCTTAGGCGGGGGGGCGAGGGAGCAGTACTTC; CDR3aa: CASSLGGGAREQYF
d_gene: .; j_gene: TRBJ1-6; abundance: .; v_gene: TRBV19; CDR3nt: TGTGCCAGTAGGCTCGAGGCAGGGGTAGATTCACCCCTCCACTTT; CDR3aa: CASRLEAGVDSPLHF
d_gene: TRBD1; j_gene: TRBJ2-7; abundance: once; v_gene: TRBV4-2; CDR3nt: TGTGCCAGCAGCCAAGCGGATACCGGGACAGAGACCTACGAGCAGTACTTC; CDR3aa: CASSQADTGTETYEQYF
d_gene: .; j_gene: TRBJ2-3; abundance: .; v_gene: TRBV29-1; CDR3nt: TGCAGCGTTGAAGGCAGATGGGATACGCAGTATTTT; CDR3aa: CSVEGRWDTQYF
d_gene: .; j_gene: TRBJ2-1; abundance: .; v_gene: TRBV5-4; CDR3nt: TGTGCCAGCAGCCTGGGAGGCAGTGAGCAGTTCTTC; CDR3aa: CASSLGGSEQFF
d_gene: TRBD1; j_gene: TRBJ1-6; abundance: .; v_gene: TRBV7-8; CDR3nt: TGTGCCAGCAGCTTAGTCAGGGGGCTGAATTCACCCCTCCACTTT; CDR3aa: CASSLVRGLNSPLHF
d_gene: TRBD1; j_gene: TRBJ2-5; abundance: .; v_gene: TRBV4-2; CDR3nt: TGTGCCAGCAGCCCTGGGACAGGGTACCAAGAGACCCAGTACTTC; CDR3aa: CASSPGTGYQETQYF
d_gene: .; j_gene: TRBJ2-1; abundance: .; v_gene: TRBV29-1; CDR3nt: TGCAGCTTTCTCCGGAGGGGGCTGAACAATGAGCAGTTCTTC; CDR3aa: CSFLRRGLNNEQFF
d_gene: .; j_gene: TRBJ2-5; abundance: .; v_gene: TRBV7-9; CDR3nt: TGTGCCAGCAGCACCCCTAAATTAGCGGTTGTAGAGACCCAGTACTTC; CDR3aa: CASSTPKLAVVETQYF
d_gene: TRBD1; j_gene: TRBJ2-5; abundance: .; v_gene: TRBV13; CDR3nt: TGTGCCAGCAGCTCCGCCGCCGACAGGGCCGAAGAGACCCAGTACTTC; CDR3aa: CASSSAADRAEETQYF
d_gene: TRBD1; j_gene: TRBJ1-2; abundance: .; v_gene: TRBV6-5; CDR3nt: TGTGCCAGCAGTTACTCACAGGGGTCAGAAGTCTGTGGCTACACCTTC; CDR3aa: CASSYSQGSEVCGYTF
d_gene: .; j_gene: TRBJ1-5; abundance: .; v_gene: TRBV27; CDR3nt: TGTGCCAGCAGTTTAACGGCAGGGCGGAATCAGCCCCAGCATTTT; CDR3aa: CASSLTAGRNQPQHF
d_gene: .; j_gene: TRBJ1-2; abundance: .; v_gene: TRBV14; CDR3nt: TGTGCCAGCAGCCAAGAGTGGTACGGGGTTAACTATGGCTACACCTTC; CDR3aa: CASSQEWYGVNYGYTF
d_gene: TRBD1; j_gene: TRBJ1-2; abundance: once; v_gene: TRBV7-8; CDR3nt: TGTGCCGGCAGCCCCTCGACAGGGTACGGCTACACCTTC; CDR3aa: CAGSPSTGYGYTF
d_gene: TRBD2; j_gene: TRBJ2-7; abundance: once; v_gene: TRBV2; CDR3nt: TGTGCCGCCCCTCGACTAGCACCCTACGAGCAGTACTTC; CDR3aa: CAAPRLAPYEQYF
d_gene: .; j_gene: TRBJ1-5; abundance: .; v_gene: TRBV18; CDR3nt: TGTGCCAGCTCACCCACGACAGCTAGCAATCAGCCCCAGCATTTT; CDR3aa: CASSPTTASNQPQHF
d_gene: TRBD2; j_gene: TRBJ2-1; abundance: .; v_gene: TRBV4-2; CDR3nt: TGTGCCAGCAGCCAGACAGCGGGGGGGGACTACAATGAGCAGTTCTTC; CDR3aa: CASSQTAGGDYNEQFF
d_gene: .; j_gene: TRBJ2-5; abundance: .; v_gene: TRBV7-8; CDR3nt: TGTGCCAGCAGCTTTACCGCGTGGGGGCCGGAGACCCAGTACTTC; CDR3aa: CASSFTAWGPETQYF
d_gene: .; j_gene: TRBJ1-3; abundance: .; v_gene: TRBV6-5; CDR3nt: TGTGCCAGCAGTTACGGGGCCGCCATATATTTT; CDR3aa: CASSYGAAIYF
d_gene: TRBD2; j_gene: TRBJ2-1; abundance: .; v_gene: TRBV4-3; CDR3nt: TGCGCCAGCAGCCAAGGCTTGAGCGGGGGGGTCTACAATGAGCAGTTCTTC; CDR3aa: CASSQGLSGGVYNEQFF
d_gene: TRBD1; j_gene: TRBJ1-1; abundance: few; v_gene: TRBV7-2; CDR3nt: TGTGCCAGCAGCAACTGGGAACGACAGGGGGCGACCACTGAAGCTTTCTTT; CDR3aa: CASSNWERQGATTEAFF
d_gene: .; j_gene: TRBJ2-4; abundance: .; v_gene: TRBV5-1; CDR3nt: TGCGCCAGCAGCTCGGGGAGTCCCACTTTTGGTATAGACATTCAGTACTTC; CDR3aa: CASSSGSPTFGIDIQYF
d_gene: .; j_gene: TRBJ1-2; abundance: .; v_gene: TRBV18; CDR3nt: TGTGCCAGCTCACCACATCCCACTAACTATGGCTACACCTTC; CDR3aa: CASSPHPTNYGYTF
d_gene: TRBD1; j_gene: TRBJ1-4; abundance: .; v_gene: TRBV24-1; CDR3nt: TGTGCCACCAGTGAAACAGGGGCGGCTAATGAAAAACTGTTTTTT; CDR3aa: CATSETGAANEKLFF
d_gene: TRBD1; j_gene: TRBJ1-5; abundance: .; v_gene: TRBV7-2; CDR3nt: TGTGCCAGCAGCTCCAGGACAGGGAAGAGCAATCAGCCCCAGCATTTT; CDR3aa: CASSSRTGKSNQPQHF
d_gene: TRBD2; j_gene: TRBJ2-5; abundance: .; v_gene: TRBV18; CDR3nt: TGTGCCAGCTCACCAGGCGGGGGGGTCCAAGAGACCCAGTACTTC; CDR3aa: CASSPGGGVQETQYF
d_gene: TRBD1; j_gene: TRBJ1-1; abundance: .; v_gene: TRBV4-2; CDR3nt: TGTGCCAGCAGCCAAGATGAAGACCGCCCCGGGACAGGGCTTACAGGCACTGAAGCTTTCTTT; CDR3aa: CASSQDEDRPGTGLTGTEAFF
d_gene: .; j_gene: TRBJ2-7; abundance: once; v_gene: TRBV5-6; CDR3nt: TGTGCCAGCAGCAGCGGGTCTCGGGAGTACTTC; CDR3aa: CASSSGSREYF
d_gene: TRBD1; j_gene: TRBJ2-1; abundance: .; v_gene: TRBV7-8; CDR3nt: TGTGCCAGCAGCGTGGGACAGCCCAAATACAATGAGCAGTTCTTC; CDR3aa: CASSVGQPKYNEQFF
d_gene: .; j_gene: TRBJ2-7; abundance: few; v_gene: TRBV11-3; CDR3nt: TGTGCCAGCTCCCGACCGGAGACCTACGAGCAGTACTTC; CDR3aa: CASSRPETYEQYF
d_gene: TRBD2; j_gene: TRBJ2-2; abundance: .; v_gene: TRBV6-2/TRBV6-3; CDR3nt: TGTGCCAGCAGTTACTCTACTAGCGGGAAGGCCTTAGACGGGGAGCTGTTTTTT; CDR3aa: CASSYSTSGKALDGELFF
d_gene: TRBD1; j_gene: TRBJ2-7; abundance: many; v_gene: TRBV27; CDR3nt: TGTGCCAGCAGTTTGTCTGCTGACAGGGGGCTCAACGAGCAGTACTTC; CDR3aa: CASSLSADRGLNEQYF
d_gene: TRBD2; j_gene: TRBJ2-2; abundance: .; v_gene: TRBV5-4; CDR3nt: TGTGCCAGCAGCCGGGGGGGTACGAACACCGGGGAGCTGTTTTTT; CDR3aa: CASSRGGTNTGELFF
d_gene: TRBD2; j_gene: TRBJ2-5; abundance: once; v_gene: TRBV7-2; CDR3nt: TGTGCCAGCAGCTTAGGGTCCCCGGGGGGTGGGGAGACCCAGTACTTC; CDR3aa: CASSLGSPGGGETQYF
d_gene: .; j_gene: TRBJ1-4; abundance: few; v_gene: TRBV9; CDR3nt: TGTGCCAGCAGTGGTGGGGCAGGAAATGAAAAACTGTTTTTT; CDR3aa: CASSGGAGNEKLFF
d_gene: .; j_gene: TRBJ2-5; abundance: once; v_gene: TRBV21-1; CDR3nt: TGTGCCAGCAGCCTGGGGACAGGGGGCCCGGAGACCCAGTACTTC; CDR3aa: CASSLGTGGPETQYF
d_gene: .; j_gene: TRBJ2-5; abundance: once; v_gene: TRBV21-1; CDR3nt: TGTGCCAGCAGGGAACAGAGAATCCAAGAGACCCAGTACTTC; CDR3aa: CASREQRIQETQYF
d_gene: .; j_gene: TRBJ2-6; abundance: .; v_gene: TRBV4-1; CDR3nt: TGCGCCAGCAGCACTTTCAACTCTGGGGCCAACGTCCTGACTTTC; CDR3aa: CASSTFNSGANVLTF
d_gene: .; j_gene: TRBJ1-5; abundance: once; v_gene: TRBV29-1; CDR3nt: TGCAGCGTTGGGTCGGGGGATCAGCCCCAGCATTTT; CDR3aa: CSVGSGDQPQHF
d_gene: .; j_gene: TRBJ1-5; abundance: .; v_gene: TRBV5-4; CDR3nt: TGTGCCAGCAGCTTTAACAATCAGCCCCAGCATTTT; CDR3aa: CASSFNNQPQHF